This T cell receptor (beta chain) comes out of a study of blood T cell repertoires in COVID-19. The authors' processing: Reference gene primer amplification in the assay estimated nucleated cell counts. The protocol was immunoSEQ multiplex PCR, while the TCRdb copy is restricted to in-frame clones and leaves out a portion. The DNA was the basis for D and trimming; V, J and clone size are from that table. Among 150,000 to 200,000 clones listed, approximately 90% were seen once. CDR1 and CDR2 (germline): MDHEN, SYDVKM. The CDR3 is 16 amino acids. V lost 5 bases and J lost 1, with 15 bases in between. The V and J genes are TRBV28 and TRBJ1-5, with D tentatively TRBD1 (6 bases). The source material was peripheral blood. This receptor was obtained from a man between 35 and 55 years old with active or convalescent COVID-19. The CDR3 here is CASSPNRESSNQPQHF. The DNA of the CDR3 is TGTGCCAGCAGTCCGAACAGGGAATCGAGCAATCAGCCCCAGCATTTT.